Following are 31 T cell receptor beta chains from one sample sequenced in a study of cytomegalovirus exposure and HLA in healthy donors. TCRdb's table, derived via immunoSEQ multiplex PCR, lists solely in-frame clones and lacks some. Among 250,000 to 400,000 clones listed, around 90% were seen once. The sample taken for sequencing was PBMCs. The receptor set was obtained from a man aged 25-45 years in good health and CMV-seronegative.

The CDR3 loop is CASSQDLQPSGGYQETQYF. The CDR3 bases are TGCGCCAGCAGCCAAGATCTCCAACCCAGCGGGGGGTACCAAGAGACCCAGTACTTC. The chain employs TRBV4-3 and TRBJ2-5; 9 nucleotides match TRBD2. Germline V CDR1 and CDR2: LGHNA, YSLEER. V lost 0 bases to trimming and J lost 0 bases; unmatched junction nucleotides: 11. The CDR3 covers 19 residues.

The chain is built from TRBV6-5 and TRBJ2-7; TRBD1 matches at 10 bases. Germline V gene data show CDR1 as MNHEY and CDR2 as SVGAGI. V was clipped by 5 bases and J by 2 bases; unmatched bases: 6. The CDR3 consists of 15 residues. CDR3 loop: CASSPGTGVTYEQYF. The CDR3, as DNA: TGTGCCAGCAGTCCTGGGACAGGGGTTACCTACGAGCAGTACTTC.

This chain uses TRBV6-1 with TRBJ1-1; TRBD1 matches at 9 bases. CDR1 MNHNS and CDR2 SASEGT come from the germline V gene. This CDR3 is 14 amino acids long. The ends lost 4 bases at V and 5 bases at J; junction bases unmatched: 5. DNA for the CDR3: TGTGCCAGCAGTGCCGGACAGGGGTGGACTGAAGCTTTCTTT. This gives the protein CASSAGQGWTEAFF.

J is TRBJ1-2 and V is TRBV5-4; D is unclear. V was pared by 0 bases and J by 8 bases, with 8 bases between. The CDR3 loop spans 12 amino acids. Germline assignment: CDR1 SGHNT and CDR2 YYREEE (reference sequence). This CDR3 reads CASSLDGVGYTF. CDR3 in DNA: TGTGCCAGCAGCTTGGACGGGGTGGGCTACACCTTC.

The chain couples TRBV21-1 to TRBJ1-6. TRBV21-1 represents a pseudogene. This CDR3 is built from 13 residues. For the CDR3, the DNA is TGTGCCCGGGGGGGGTACTTTAGGTCACCCCTCCACTTT. Protein: CARGGYFRSPLHF.

The gene calls are TRBV27 and TRBJ1-2, with TRBD1 matching 7 bases. Trimming at V came to 2 bases and at J to 3 bases, leaving 3 bases not matched to a gene. This CDR3 has 14 residues. Per germline, CDR1 MNHEY and CDR2 SMNVEV (reference sequence). The CDR3 region is CASSLGQDHYGYTF. The CDR3 DNA is TGTGCCAGCAGTTTAGGACAGGACCACTATGGCTACACCTTC.

This chain uses TRBV6-1 with TRBJ1-5; the D gene is possibly TRBD1 (5 bases). The germline CDR1 and CDR2 sequences are MNHNS and SASEGT. The CDR3 has 15 residues. Trimming cost V 4 bases and J 0 bases, with 10 bases left between them. The CDR3 DNA reads TGTGCCAGCAGTGGGAGACAGAATAGCAATCAGCCCCAGCATTTT. This sequence encodes CASSGRQNSNQPQHF.

CDR3 protein: CASSGTGQGVITDTQYF. The CDR3 DNA sequence: TGTGCCAGCAGCGGAACTGGACAGGGGGTCATCACAGATACGCAGTATTTT. The rearrangement uses TRBV5-4 and TRBJ2-3; 10 bases fit TRBD1. The CDR3 is made up of 17 amino acids. After removal of 4 bases from V and 2 bases from J, the junction contained 10 bases not matched to a gene. Germline V gives CDR1 SGHNT, CDR2 YYREEE (reference sequence).

This clone was picked up many times. The V and J genes are TRBV6-4 and TRBJ2-3, with 10 bases fitting TRBD2. The V segment lost 0 bases and the J segment 4 bases; nucleotides outside the gene matches: 7. The CDR3 totals 17 residues. The germline CDR1 and CDR2 sequences are MRHNA and SNTAGT. The CDR3 DNA reads as TGTGCCAGCAGTGACTCAGCAAGCGGGGGGGCCGCAGATACGCAGTATTTT. It codes for CASSDSASGGAADTQYF.

The gene calls are TRBV6-5 and TRBJ2-7; no definite D call. Germline V gene sequence: CDR1 MNHEY, CDR2 SVGAGI. V shed 6 bases and J shed 5 bases, with 8 bases lying between them. The CDR3 loop spans 11 amino acids. The CDR3 here is CASRREDEQYF. The CDR3 coding sequence is TGTGCCAGCAGACGAGAGGACGAGCAGTACTTC.

The chain employs TRBV5-1 and TRBJ1-1; D unresolved. Germline CDR1 is SGHRS and CDR2 is YFSETQ. CDR3 length: 15 amino acids. V was pared by 0 bases and J by 4 bases, with 13 bases between. This CDR3 reads CASSLAVGVGTEAFF. CDR3 sequence (DNA): TGCGCCAGCAGCTTGGCCGTGGGCGTGGGCACTGAAGCTTTCTTT. Complete variable domain (other parts from reference TRBV5-1 and TRBJ1-1): KAGVTQTPRYLIKTRGQQVTLSCSPISGHRSVSWYQQTPGQGLQFLFEYFSETQRNKGNFPGRFSGRQFSNSRSEMNVSTLELGDSALYLCASSLAVGVGTEAFFGQGTRLTVV.

The chain employs TRBV5-4 and TRBJ1-1; 8 nucleotides align to TRBD1. The CDR3 consists of 15 residues. Germline lookup yields CDR1 SGHNT and CDR2 YYREEE (reference sequence). Trimming cost V 4 bases and J 1 base; bases outside gene matches: 6. The CDR3 DNA reads TGTGCCAGCAGCGCCGCAGGGGGCTGGAACACTGAAGCTTTCTTT. The encoded protein is CASSAAGGWNTEAFF.

CDR3 loop: CAWSIVSKQGQETQYF. For the CDR3, the DNA is TGTGCCTGGAGTATCGTCTCTAAACAGGGACAAGAGACCCAGTACTTC. The chain links TRBV30 to TRBJ2-5; D is perhaps TRBD1 (6 bases). Germline CDR1 is GTSNPN and CDR2 is SVGIG (reference sequence). The CDR3 covers 16 residues. V lost 2 bases, J lost 2 bases, and 18 bases lay in between.

Concerning this clone: Other DNA sequences in this sample translate to the same CDR3. This sequence joins TRBV5-1 and TRBJ1-1; D unclear. This CDR3 has 13 residues. V was trimmed by 0 bases and J by 4 bases, leaving 7 bases between them. Germline CDR1 is SGHRS and CDR2 is YFSETQ. CDR3 nucleotides: TGCGCCAGCAGCTTGGAAGGAGGCACTGAAGCTTTCTTT. It translates to CASSLEGGTEAFF.

This clone was observed once. The chain joins TRBV27 to TRBJ2-5; 14 bases are shared with TRBD2. The CDR3 length is 18 residues. CDR1 and CDR2 from the germline V gene are MNHEY and SMNVEV (reference sequence). Trimming cost V 7 bases and J 2 bases; bases outside gene matches: 12. The CDR3 protein is CASKRTGLAGGTQETQYF. CDR3 bases: TGTGCCAGCAAAAGAACCGGACTAGCGGGGGGCACTCAAGAGACCCAGTACTTC.

The chain recombines TRBV27 with TRBJ1-6; D gene uncertain. Trimming stripped 8 bases from V and 4 bases from J, with 24 bases between. The CDR3 runs to 18 residues. Germline values: CDR1 MNHEY, CDR2 SMNVEV (reference sequence). The CDR3 is CASGLRGTTSLYNSPLHF. CDR3 nucleotides: TGTGCCAGCGGCCTACGAGGAACTACAAGTTTATATAATTCACCCCTCCACTTT.

The rearrangement links TRBV5-4 to TRBJ2-5; D is perhaps TRBD1 (6 bases). V lost 3 bases and J 7 bases, leaving 19 bases between the germline ends. CDR1 is SGHNT and CDR2 is YYREEE in the germline V gene (reference sequence). CDR3 length: 15 amino acids. CDR3 in DNA: TGTGCCAGCAGCTCTCAACAGGGCCTTCTCAGGACCCAGTACTTC. It yields the protein CASSSQQGLLRTQYF.

The chain recombines TRBV6-5 with TRBJ2-7, with 9 bases that match TRBD2. This CDR3 is built from 15 residues. Looked up from germline, CDR1 is MNHEY and CDR2 is SVGAGI. V lost 6 bases and J lost 2; bases outside the gene matches: 8. The CDR3 sequence is CASSQPGTSPYEQYF. The CDR3 coding sequence is TGTGCCAGCAGCCAACCCGGGACTAGCCCCTACGAGCAGTACTTC.

This sequence joins TRBV15 and TRBJ1-1; D not certain. From germline, CDR1 is LNHNV and CDR2 YYDKDF (reference sequence). The V gene lost 3 bases and the J gene lost 1 base, with 12 bases spanning the gap. The CDR3 consists of 15 residues. The CDR3 is CATSSRVRRNTEAFF. The CDR3 DNA is TGTGCCACCAGCAGCCGGGTTAGGAGGAACACTGAAGCTTTCTTT.

This clone was seen once. This sequence joins TRBV9 and TRBJ1-3; 11 positions agree with TRBD1. The trim removed 3 bases at V and 2 bases at J, leaving 4 bases unmatched. CDR1 and CDR2 (germline): SGDLS, YYNGEE. The CDR3 has 16 residues. The CDR3 region is CASSATGQGAGNTIYF. CDR3 in DNA: TGTGCCAGCAGCGCGACGGGACAGGGGGCTGGAAACACCATATATTTT. The variable domain in full, completed from reference TRBV9 and TRBJ1-3, reads DSGVTQTPKHLITATGQRVTLRCSPRSGDLSVYWYQQSLDQGLQFLIQYYNGEERAKGNILERFSAQQFPDLHSELNLSSLELGDSALYFCASSATGQGAGNTIYFGEGSWLTVV.

The chain uses TRBV5-5 and TRBJ2-7; D call uncertain. The CDR3 is 14 residues long. From germline, CDR1 is SGHKS and CDR2 YYEKEE (reference sequence). The germline V and J ends were trimmed by 0 bases and 3 bases, with 10 bases remaining between them. The CDR3 protein is CASSLGFSGYEQYF. In DNA, the CDR3 is TGTGCCAGCAGCTTGGGGTTTTCGGGCTACGAGCAGTACTTC. Full variable domain (outside the CDR3, taken from reference TRBV5-5 and TRBJ2-7): DAGVTQSPTHLIKTRGQQVTLRCSPISGHKSVSWYQQVLGQGPQFIFQYYEKEERGRGNFPDRFSARQFPNYSSELNVNALLLGDSALYLCASSLGFSGYEQYFGPGTRLTVT.

This chain connects TRBV6-5 to TRBJ1-3; possible D gene TRBD1, 5 bases. CDR1 MNHEY and CDR2 SVGAGI come from the germline V gene. Trimming left V 5 bases short and J 2 bases short, with 13 bases between. CDR3 length: 15 amino acids. In DNA form, the CDR3 reads TGTGCCAGCAGTAATTCAGGGTCCCCTGGAAACACCATATATTTT. Its protein product is CASSNSGSPGNTIYF.

This clone was detected once. The chain combines TRBV11-3 with TRBJ1-5; possibly TRBD1 for D (6 bases). The germline gives CDR1 SGHNT, CDR2 YENEEA. The CDR3 has 17 residues. The V gene lost 5 bases and the J gene lost 0 bases, with 17 bases spanning the gap. The CDR3 DNA follows: TGTGCCAGCAGCCCGGGGCAGGGGTGTTATAGCAATCAGCCCCAGCATTTT. It specifies CASSPGQGCYSNQPQHF.

J is TRBJ1-3 and V is TRBV7-2; no firm D call. This CDR3 region has 13 residues. Germline CDR1 reads SGHTA; CDR2 reads FQGNSA. Trimming took 5 bases from V and 0 from J, leaving 5 bases between them. The DNA of the CDR3 is TGTGCCAGCAGCCCCTACTCTGGAAACACCATATATTTT. Translated, it gives CASSPYSGNTIYF.

V usage is TRBV7-8 and J usage is TRBJ1-1; 8 bases match TRBD1. V dropped 5 bases and J dropped 10; count of bases not matched to a gene: 15. The CDR3 runs to 15 residues. CDR1 and CDR2 from the germline V gene are SGHVS and FQNEAQ. As DNA, the CDR3 is TGTGCCAGCAGCCCGGGGGGCAGGGGGCCGATCGGAGCTTTCTTT. As protein: CASSPGGRGPIGAFF.

V usage is TRBV6-1 and J usage is TRBJ2-7, with TRBD1 identical over 10 bases. V lost 8 bases to trimming and J lost 4 bases; unmatched junction nucleotides: 5. The CDR3 extends over 13 amino acids. CDR1 is MNHNS and CDR2 is SASEGT in the germline V gene. The CDR3 here is CASGGQGRYEQYF. For the CDR3, the DNA is TGTGCCAGCGGGGGACAGGGGAGGTACGAGCAGTACTTC.

The chain employs TRBV7-9 and TRBJ2-5; D is undetermined. Per the germline V gene, CDR1 is SEHNR and CDR2 is FQNEAQ (reference sequence). The germline V and J ends were trimmed by 6 bases and 4 bases, with 6 bases remaining between them. CDR3 length: 11 amino acids. CDR3 amino acids: CASRSIETQYF. CDR3 coding DNA: TGTGCCAGCAGATCAATAGAGACCCAGTACTTC.

The chain recombines TRBV7-2 with TRBJ2-5; 8 bases are shared with TRBD2. Germline V gene data show CDR1 as SGHTA and CDR2 as FQGNSA. Trimming at V came to 1 base and at J to 5 bases, leaving 12 bases not matched to a gene. The CDR3 has 17 amino acids. The CDR3 bases are TGTGCCAGCAGCTTAGGCGGCGGGGGGATTCTCCAGGAGACCCAGTACTTC. Protein product: CASSLGGGGILQETQYF.

The CDR3 loop reads CASSLDPGESYEQYF. The CDR3 nucleotides read TGTGCCAGCAGCTTAGATCCAGGGGAGTCCTACGAGCAGTACTTC. This chain links TRBV11-2 with TRBJ2-7, with D possibly matching TRBD1 (6 bases). Looked up from germline, CDR1 is SGHAT and CDR2 is FQNNGV. With 0 bases removed from V and 1 base from J, the gap between germline ends came to 10 bases. The CDR3 runs to 15 residues.

This clone came up a few times. The chain carries TRBV2 and TRBJ1-2; the D is unclear. This CDR3 comprises 13 residues. Germline V gives CDR1 SNHLY, CDR2 FYNNEI. V was clipped by 4 bases and J by 6 bases, with 12 bases between them. CDR3 bases: TGTGCCAGCAGTGGGAGACGATCCGATGGCTACACCTTC. Translating gives CASSGRRSDGYTF. The whole variable domain, filled in from reference TRBV2 and TRBJ1-2, reads EPEVTQTPSHQVTQMGQEVILRCVPISNHLYFYWYRQILGQKVEFLVSFYNNEISEKSEIFDDQFSVERPDGSNFTLKIRSTKLEDSAMYFCASSGRRSDGYTFGSGTRLTVV.

The chain recombines TRBV29-1 with TRBJ2-2; TRBD1 matches at 10 bases. Germline trimming cut 2 bases from V and 6 bases from J; bases unmatched to any gene: 9. This CDR3 contains 16 residues. The germline V gene has CDR1 SQVTM and CDR2 ANQGSEA. This chain's CDR3 is CSVELGDRGRAGELFF. Written as DNA, the CDR3 is TGCAGCGTTGAATTAGGGGACAGGGGTCGAGCCGGGGAGCTGTTTTTT.